Included here is one T cell receptor beta chain sequence, with context. The target antigen is unknown. This record comes from a study of siplizumab effects on memory and regulatory T cells. TCR templates, roughly 100,000 per sample, were assayed. Here immunoSEQ multiplex PCR was the method, and the copy in TCRdb shows in-frame clones only, minus some. Altogether 100,000 or so clones are present, 90% to 95% being singletons, with the ten largest covering less than 0.35%. Study results and caveats: For mappable alloreactive CD4+ clones, the mean Treg-derived fraction was around 66% with siplizumab and roughly 26% in controls. Naive or memory phenotype was unassignable for roughly 80-95% of proliferating CD4+ or CD8+ clones. Proof of suppressive function in proliferating Tregs from siplizumab cultures was not established.

Sequenced: CD4+ T cells sorted from blood. The sequence derives from a human donor in good health.

CDR3 region: CSVDRGDYGYTF. Written as DNA, the CDR3 is TGCAGCGTTGACAGGGGGGACTATGGCTACACCTTC. The chain carries TRBV29-1 and TRBJ1-2; 7 bases fit TRBD1. Germline V lookup: CDR1 SQVTM, CDR2 ANQGSEA. This CDR3 has 12 amino acids. With V trimmed by 3 bases and J by 3 bases, 1 base remained unmatched.